The rows below give T cell receptor beta chains drawn from one sample of a study of T cells in localized non-small cell lung cancer. Method: immunoSEQ multiplex PCR; TCRdb's copy keeps in-frame clones and lacks some. The sample records approximately 34,000 clones, around 93% being singletons. Source: peripheral blood, taken before any cancer treatment. The source of these receptors is an older female donor with stage I lung adenocarcinoma. Each CDR3 is given with its conserved first and last residue. Each record gives: J gene, V gene, D gene, clone size, CDR3 DNA, CDR3 protein. The D gene is left open where the match is weak. A row's size may be missing; if present it is once, few, many or a size class.

>TRBJ2-2|TRBV7-2|.|.
TGTGCCAGCAGCTTAAGAGGGAGAGGGGGCACCGGGGAGCTGTTTTTT
CASSLRGRGGTGELFF
>TRBJ2-1|TRBV7-9|.|.
TGTGCCAGCAGCTTAGTCTCAAGACACCGTCCTGACGATGAGCAGTTCTTC
CASSLVSRHRPDDEQFF
>TRBJ2-1|TRBV21-1|.|.
TGTGCCAGCAGCAAAGGGGGCCAGAATGAGCAGTTCTTC
CASSKGGQNEQFF
>TRBJ2-7|TRBV7-9|TRBD1|once
TGTGCCAGCAGCTTAGGACAGGGTAATTACTACGAGCAGTACTTC
CASSLGQGNYYEQYF
>TRBJ2-7|TRBV7-2|.|.
TGTGCCAGCAGCCTGCCGTCCTACGAGCAGTACTTC
CASSLPSYEQYF
>TRBJ1-5|TRBV5-1|TRBD1|.
TGCGCCAGCAGCCCGACAGGGGGAAAGGAGCCCCAGCATTTT
CASSPTGGKEPQHF
>TRBJ2-5|TRBV10-3|.|.
TGTGCCACAAAAGAAGGGACGAACCTCGAGACCCAGTACTTC
CATKEGTNLETQYF
>TRBJ2-6|TRBV4-2|.|.
TGTGCCAGCAGCCAAGATGAGGGGGCTGGGGCCAACGTCCTGACTTTC
CASSQDEGAGANVLTF
>TRBJ2-3|TRBV29-1|.|.
TGCAGCGTTGAAAGGGTCGCGGTGGGATCAGATACGCAGTATTTT
CSVERVAVGSDTQYF
>TRBJ2-2|TRBV11-1|TRBD1|.
TGTGCCAGCAGCTTAGGGACAGGGAGCACCGGGGAGCTGTTTTTT
CASSLGTGSTGELFF
>TRBJ2-7|TRBV5-4|TRBD1|few
TGTGCCAGCAGTCCCGGGACAGGGGTTTACGAGCAGTACTTC
CASSPGTGVYEQYF
>TRBJ2-5|TRBV6-1|.|.
TGTGCCAGCAGTCATAAAGAGACCCAGTACTTC
CASSHKETQYF
>TRBJ1-1|TRBV6-1|.|.
TGTGCCAGCAGTGAGTTAGGGTCAGGGCTCACTGAAGCTTTCTTT
CASSELGSGLTEAFF
>TRBJ2-3|TRBV5-6|.|once
TGTGCCAGCAGCTTGAAAGTCACAGATACGCAGTATTTT
CASSLKVTDTQYF
>TRBJ1-1|TRBV13|.|.
TGTGCCAGCAGCTTAGGCCTGACTGGGAACACTGAAGCTTTCTTT
CASSLGLTGNTEAFF
>TRBJ1-1|TRBV15|.|.
TGTGCCACCAGCAGACCTCTTGGGGGGCGGGTTATCACTGAAGCTTTCTTT
CATSRPLGGRVITEAFF
>TRBJ1-5|TRBV21-1|.|.
TGTGCCAGCGGAACGGGAGTCGGGAGGACACTGTGTAGCAATCAGCCCCAGCATTTT
CASGTGVGRTLCSNQPQHF
>TRBJ1-3|TRBV7-9|TRBD1|.
TGTGCCAGCAGCTCCCAACAGGGGTACACCATATATTTT
CASSSQQGYTIYF
>TRBJ2-2|TRBV7-3|.|once
TGTGCCAGCAGCTTAGACACCGGGGAGCTGTTTTTT
CASSLDTGELFF
>TRBJ2-1|TRBV25-1|.|.
TGTGCCAGCAGTGATTTCGGACAGCAGAGCTCCTACAATGAGCAGTTCTTC
CASSDFGQQSSYNEQFF
>TRBJ1-1|TRBV6-1|.|.
TGTGCCAGCAAGTTTCAGGAGCGCACTGAAGCTTTCTTT
CASKFQERTEAFF